This TCR beta chain was identified during a study of monozygotic twins with cystic fibrosis. Study conclusions and caveats: Clonality was generally low (median approximately 0.0088), higher in the most severe patients. Unrelated CF individuals shared fewer identical clonotypes than monozygotic CF twins.

Using immunoSEQ multiplex PCR, the repertoire was profiled, and TCRdb retains in-frame clones only, with some absent. This sample has tens of thousands of clones; around 65% occur once, and the top ten carry 0.78%. To note about this clone: Antigen specificity is unknown.

Sample: blood. The clonotype comes from a girl between 10 and 17 years old with cystic fibrosis.

The CDR3 DNA is TGTGCCAGCAGCGTTATGACAGGGGGCTATAGTGAAGCTTTCTTT. This sequence encodes CASSVMTGGYSEAFF. This chain links TRBV9 with TRBJ1-1; 10 bases are a match to TRBD1. Germline lookup yields CDR1 SGDLS and CDR2 YYNGEE. This CDR3 has 15 residues. J gave up 7 bases and V 2 bases, and 8 bases lay outside the gene matches.